This is a list of T cell receptor beta chains from one sample in a study of cytomegalovirus exposure and HLA in healthy donors. The protocol was immunoSEQ multiplex PCR, while the TCRdb copy is restricted to in-frame clones and leaves out a portion. The sample carries about 250,000 clones, roughly 87% recorded once. Sequenced material: PBMCs. The origin of the receptors is a young man in good health and CMV-seropositive. CDR3s include the opening cysteine and the closing phenylalanine or tryptophan. D genes are given only for firm matches. Size values are once, few and many counts, or a class for expanded clones, and some rows have none.

d_call j_call clone_size v_call cdr3_aa cdr3_nt
. TRBJ2-7 . TRBV7-2 CASSLQSGTVAYEQYF TGTGCCAGCAGCCTCCAATCCGGGACTGTAGCCTACGAGCAGTACTTC
. TRBJ1-5 . TRBV28 CASSSQGIKPQHF TGTGCCAGCAGTTCTCAGGGAATTAAGCCCCAGCATTTT
TRBD2 TRBJ2-6 . TRBV7-2 CASSLKPTSGVSGANVLTF TGTGCCAGCAGCTTAAAACCAACTAGCGGGGTTTCTGGGGCCAACGTCCTGACTTTC
TRBD2 TRBJ2-3 . TRBV6-5 CASSYSSGMTDTQYF TGTGCCAGCAGTTACTCTAGCGGGATGACAGATACGCAGTATTTT
TRBD1 TRBJ2-2 . TRBV5-1 CASSDRQGFSPTGELFF TGCGCCAGCAGCGATAGACAGGGTTTCTCTCCCACCGGGGAGCTGTTTTTT
. TRBJ1-5 few TRBV19 CASSGGTNSNQPQHF TGTGCCAGTAGTGGGGGGACAAATAGCAATCAGCCCCAGCATTTT
TRBD2 TRBJ2-1 . TRBV6-5 CASRSGLDIRNEQFF TGTGCCAGCAGGTCCGGACTAGACATCCGCAATGAGCAGTTCTTC
. TRBJ1-4 . TRBV5-1 CASSLAGVSRPPLEKLFF TGCGCCAGCAGCTTGGCTGGAGTCTCGAGACCGCCTTTGGAAAAACTGTTTTTT
. TRBJ2-7 . TRBV11-2 CATRVGGEQYF TGTGCCACCCGCGTTGGGGGCGAGCAGTACTTC
. TRBJ1-5 . TRBV18 CASSRTIEGEPQHF TGTGCCAGCTCACGCACCATCGAAGGGGAGCCCCAGCATTTT
. TRBJ1-5 . TRBV30 CAWSVRGGNQPQHF TGTGCCTGGAGTGTACGAGGGGGCAATCAGCCCCAGCATTTT
. TRBJ2-7 . TRBV27 CASSYGGNLYEQYF TGTGCCAGCAGTTACGGCGGAAACTTGTACGAGCAGTACTTC
TRBD1 TRBJ2-2 . TRBV4-3 CASSQDRGHNTGELFF TGCGCCAGCAGCCAAGACAGGGGGCACAACACCGGGGAGCTGTTTTTT
TRBD2 TRBJ2-7 . TRBV25-1 CASSEYGGAYEQYF TGTGCCAGCAGTGAATATGGGGGGGCCTACGAGCAGTACTTC
. TRBJ1-4 . TRBV7-9 CASGAGGPNEKLFF TGTGCCAGCGGGGCGGGGGGCCCTAATGAAAAACTGTTTTTT
. TRBJ1-1 . TRBV5-1 CASSLAGRGNTEAFF TGCGCCAGCAGCTTGGCCGGAAGGGGTAACACTGAAGCTTTCTTT
TRBD1 TRBJ2-5 . TRBV4-3 CASSQDRGDETQYF TGCGCCAGCAGCCAGGACAGGGGAGATGAGACCCAGTACTTC
. TRBJ1-5 . TRBV2 CASSGPPGQTSNQPQHF TGTGCCAGCAGTGGCCCACCGGGACAAACAAGCAATCAGCCCCAGCATTTT
. TRBJ1-3 . TRBV5-6 CASSPSGNTIYF TGTGCCAGCAGCCCCAGTGGAAACACCATATATTTT
. TRBJ2-7 . TRBV4-1 CASSQDTAGRSYEQYF TGCGCCAGCAGCCAAGATACTGCGGGCAGATCCTACGAGCAGTACTTC
. TRBJ1-1 . TRBV6-6 CAIRRWENTEAFF TGTGCCATCCGGCGTTGGGAGAACACTGAAGCTTTCTTT
. TRBJ1-5 . TRBV6-1 CASSVGTRGQPQHF TGTGCCAGCAGTGTCGGGACTAGGGGTCAGCCCCAGCATTTT
TRBD1 TRBJ1-5 . TRBV27 CASRTSGGQPQHF TGTGCCAGCAGAACATCAGGGGGACAGCCCCAGCATTTT
TRBD1 TRBJ1-4 . TRBV7-9 CASSPGQGEKEKLFF TGTGCCAGCAGCCCTGGACAGGGCGAGAAGGAAAAACTGTTTTTT
. TRBJ1-2 . TRBV11-3 CASSSIDRRSGGYTF TGTGCCAGCAGCTCGATCGACAGACGGAGCGGGGGCTACACCTTC
. TRBJ2-7 . TRBV7-9 CASSPLSGEFGEQYF TGTGCCAGCAGCCCCCTCTCTGGGGAATTTGGCGAGCAGTACTTC
. TRBJ1-2 . TRBV5-1 CASSLVETYGYTF TGCGCCAGCAGCTTGGTAGAGACTTATGGCTACACCTTC
. TRBJ2-2 . TRBV15 CATAGGGQANTGELFF TGTGCCACCGCCGGCGGGGGACAGGCGAACACCGGGGAGCTGTTTTTT
. TRBJ2-2 . TRBV2 CASSEAGNTGELFF TGTGCCAGCAGTGAAGCAGGGAACACCGGGGAGCTGTTTTTT
. TRBJ1-2 once TRBV7-8 CASSRVLGGYTF TGTGCCAGCAGTCGGGTACTCGGTGGCTACACCTTC
. TRBJ2-3 . TRBV27 CASTLQRSSTDTQYF TGTGCCAGCACCCTTCAGCGGAGCAGCACAGATACGCAGTATTTT
. TRBJ2-1 . TRBV5-1 CASSLAVGSSYNEQFF TGCGCCAGCAGCTTGGCCGTGGGAAGCTCCTACAATGAGCAGTTCTTC
. TRBJ1-4 . TRBV11-2 CASSLGLRQNTKEKLFF TGTGCCAGCAGCTTAGGCCTGCGACAGAACACCAAAGAAAAACTGTTTTTT
. TRBJ2-1 . TRBV5-1 CASSFPDRPDEQFF TGCGCCAGCAGCTTCCCTGACAGGCCGGACGAGCAGTTCTTC
. TRBJ2-2 . TRBV5-6 CASSPLGGELFF TGTGCCAGCAGCCCCCTAGGCGGGGAGCTGTTTTTT
TRBD1 TRBJ2-6 once TRBV18 CASSQTGAGANVLTF TGTGCCAGCTCACAAACAGGGGCTGGGGCCAACGTCCTGACTTTC
. TRBJ2-1 . TRBV5-4 CASSNENNEQFF TGTGCCAGCAGCAACGAGAACAATGAGCAGTTCTTC
. TRBJ2-2 . TRBV19 CASSQVMGGFTGELFF TGTGCCAGTAGTCAGGTTATGGGGGGATTCACCGGGGAGCTGTTTTTT
TRBD1 TRBJ2-2 . TRBV10-3 CAIGTENTGELFF TGTGCCATCGGGACAGAGAACACCGGGGAGCTGTTTTTT
. TRBJ2-1 . TRBV10-3 CAISDPGEARGEQFF TGTGCCATCAGTGATCCGGGGGAGGCCCGGGGGGAGCAGTTCTTC
. TRBJ1-5 . TRBV6-5 CASRRLGNQPQHF TGTGCCAGCAGACGTCTCGGCAATCAGCCCCAGCATTTT
. TRBJ2-7 few TRBV9 CASSPYSASSYEQYF TGTGCCAGCAGCCCCTATAGCGCGAGCTCCTACGAGCAGTACTTC
TRBD2 TRBJ2-1 . TRBV6-6 CASSLAGGPGNEQFF TGTGCCAGCAGCCTAGCGGGAGGGCCGGGCAATGAGCAGTTCTTC